This T cell receptor (beta chain) came from a study of blood T cell repertoires in COVID-19. Profiling relied on immunoSEQ multiplex PCR, and the TCRdb table lists in-frame clones only, not all of them. The sample lists some 130,000 clones; about 77% were seen once. This CDR3 contains 14 residues. Germline CDR1 MDHEN, CDR2 SYDVKM. The ends lost 6 bases at V and 6 bases at J; junction bases unmatched: 9. This rearrangement joins TRBV28 to TRBJ2-7; 9 nucleotides align to TRBD2. Sequences were obtained from peripheral blood. This TCR was recovered from a man older than 75 with acute or convalescent COVID-19. The CDR3 coding sequence is TGTGCCAGCAGCCCGGGACTAGCTCCCGGCGAGCAGTACTTC. Translated: CASSPGLAPGEQYF.